This T cell receptor (beta chain) was sequenced in a study of blood T cell repertoires in COVID-19. Study as a whole: Sites in the United States, Italy and Spain provided acute and convalescent COVID-19 samples.

Sequencing was performed with immunoSEQ multiplex PCR; in TCRdb, only in-frame clones are kept and a portion is missing. Of under 200,000 clones in the sample, less than 90% are singletons; the top ten hold roughly an eighth. CDR1 is LNHDA and CDR2 is SQIVND in the germline V gene (reference sequence). J was trimmed by 2 bases and V by 10 bases; bases with no gene match: 12. The CDR3 contains 15 residues. The sequenced material came from peripheral blood. This receptor was obtained from a man aged 18 to 30 with active or convalescent COVID-19. The rearrangement uses TRBV19 and TRBJ2-3; TRBD1 matches 7 bases. CDR3 sequence reads: CATKDRVGYTDTQYF. The CDR3 region has the DNA TGTGCCACCAAAGACAGGGTGGGGTACACAGATACGCAGTATTTT. The variable domain in full, with the rest retrieved from reference TRBV19 and TRBJ2-3, is DGGITQSPKYLFRKEGQNVTLSCEQNLNHDAMYWYRQDPGQGLRLIYYSQIVNDFQKGDIAEGYSVSREKKESFPLTVTSAQKNPTAFYLCATKDRVGYTDTQYFGPGTRLTVL.